The T cell receptor beta chain described here comes from a study of cytomegalovirus exposure and HLA in healthy donors. Findings and caveats of the study: Trimming of TCR beta V- and J-genes showed a link, identified in a later analysis, to a missense DCLRE1C variant. According to the study, roughly 160 TCR beta chains were cytomegalovirus-associated.

The germline CDR1 and CDR2 sequences are PRHDT and FYEKMQ (reference sequence). The V end lost 4 bases, the J end lost 2 bases, and 2 bases lay between the germline ends. The CDR3 extends over 12 amino acids. Researchers ran the PCR with 60 Vbeta and 13 Jbeta primers. Sequenced by immunoSEQ multiplex PCR; TCRdb stores in-frame clones only, minus some. The table has about 72,000 clones, approximately 80% seen once. On this clone: Antigen: not known.

Despite likely unrecorded immune exposures, the donors were nominally healthy at the time of sampling. The TCR originated in a human donor in good health. V is TRBV13 and J is TRBJ2-2; D is unclear. Sequenced sample: PBMCs. The CDR3 loop is CASSSNTGELFF. The CDR3 coding sequence is TGTGCCAGCAGCTCTAACACCGGGGAGCTGTTTTTT.